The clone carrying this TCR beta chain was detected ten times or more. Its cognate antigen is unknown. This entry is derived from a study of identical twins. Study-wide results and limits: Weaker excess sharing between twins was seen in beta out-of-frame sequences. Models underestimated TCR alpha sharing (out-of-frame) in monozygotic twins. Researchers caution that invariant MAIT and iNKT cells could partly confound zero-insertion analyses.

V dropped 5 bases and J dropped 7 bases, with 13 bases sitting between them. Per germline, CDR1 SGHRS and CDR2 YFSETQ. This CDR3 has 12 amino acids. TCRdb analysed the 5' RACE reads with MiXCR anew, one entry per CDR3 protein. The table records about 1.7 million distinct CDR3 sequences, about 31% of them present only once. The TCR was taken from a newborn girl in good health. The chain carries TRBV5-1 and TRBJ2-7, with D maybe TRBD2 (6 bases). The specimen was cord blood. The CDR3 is CASRLTAGEQYF. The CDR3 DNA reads TGCGCCAGCAGACTTACGGCGGGGGAGCAGTACTTC.